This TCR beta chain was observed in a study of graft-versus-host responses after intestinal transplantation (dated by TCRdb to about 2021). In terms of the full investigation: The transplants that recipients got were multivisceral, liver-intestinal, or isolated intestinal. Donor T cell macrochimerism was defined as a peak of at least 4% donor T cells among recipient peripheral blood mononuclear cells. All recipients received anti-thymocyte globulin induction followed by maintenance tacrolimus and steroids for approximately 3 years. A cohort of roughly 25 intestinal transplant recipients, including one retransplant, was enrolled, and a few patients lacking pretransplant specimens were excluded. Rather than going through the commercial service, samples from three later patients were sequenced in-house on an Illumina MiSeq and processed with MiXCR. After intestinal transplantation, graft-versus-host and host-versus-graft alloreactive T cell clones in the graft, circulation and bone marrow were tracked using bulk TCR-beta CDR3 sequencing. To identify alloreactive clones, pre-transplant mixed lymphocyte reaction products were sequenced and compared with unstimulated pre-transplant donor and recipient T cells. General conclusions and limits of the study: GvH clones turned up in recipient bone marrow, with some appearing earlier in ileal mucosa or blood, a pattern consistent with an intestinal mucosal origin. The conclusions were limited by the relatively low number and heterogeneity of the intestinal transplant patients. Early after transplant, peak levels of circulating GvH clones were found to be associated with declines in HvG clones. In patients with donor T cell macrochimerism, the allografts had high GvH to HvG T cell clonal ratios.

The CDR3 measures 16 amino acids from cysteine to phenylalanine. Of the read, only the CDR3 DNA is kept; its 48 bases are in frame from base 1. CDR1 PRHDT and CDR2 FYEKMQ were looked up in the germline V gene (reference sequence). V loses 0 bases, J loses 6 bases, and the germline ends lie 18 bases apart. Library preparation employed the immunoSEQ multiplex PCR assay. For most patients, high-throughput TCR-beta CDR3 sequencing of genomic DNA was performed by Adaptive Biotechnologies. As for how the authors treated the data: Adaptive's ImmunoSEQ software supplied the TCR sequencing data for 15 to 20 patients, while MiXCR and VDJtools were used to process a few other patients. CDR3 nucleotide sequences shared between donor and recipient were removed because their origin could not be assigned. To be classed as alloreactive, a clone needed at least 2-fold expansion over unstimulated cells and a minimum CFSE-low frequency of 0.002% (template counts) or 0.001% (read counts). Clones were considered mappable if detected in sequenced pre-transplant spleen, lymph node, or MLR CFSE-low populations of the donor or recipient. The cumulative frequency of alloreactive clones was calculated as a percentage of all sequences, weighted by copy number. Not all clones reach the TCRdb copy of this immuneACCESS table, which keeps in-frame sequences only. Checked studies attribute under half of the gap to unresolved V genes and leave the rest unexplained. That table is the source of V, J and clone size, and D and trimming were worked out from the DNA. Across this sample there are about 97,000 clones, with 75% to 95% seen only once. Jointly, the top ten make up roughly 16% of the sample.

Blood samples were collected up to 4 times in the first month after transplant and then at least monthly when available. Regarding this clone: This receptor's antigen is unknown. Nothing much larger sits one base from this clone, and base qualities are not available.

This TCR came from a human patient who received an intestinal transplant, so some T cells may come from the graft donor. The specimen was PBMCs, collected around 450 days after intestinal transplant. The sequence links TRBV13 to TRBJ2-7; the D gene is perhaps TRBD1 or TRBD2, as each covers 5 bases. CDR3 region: CASSLGLGERLGEQYF. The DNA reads TGTGCCAGCAGCTTAGGCCTGGGGGAAAGACTGGGCGAGCAGTACTTC. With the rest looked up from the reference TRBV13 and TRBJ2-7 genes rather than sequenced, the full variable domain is AAGVIQSPRHLIKEKRETATLKCYPIPRHDTVYWYQQGPGQDPQFLISFYEKMQSDKGSIPDRFSAQQFSDYHSELNMSSLELGDSALYFCASSLGLGERLGEQYFGPGTRLTVT.